Following are 16 T cell receptor beta chains from one sample sequenced in a study of graft-versus-host responses after intestinal transplantation. The antigens for these receptors are not known. The assay was immunoSEQ multiplex PCR, and TCRdb's table has in-frame clones only and misses some. The sample includes 130,000 or so clones, around nine tenths seen only once; the top ten take over 0.15%. Sequencing used unstimulated CD4+ T cells sorted from spleen or lymph node cells, obtained before intestinal transplant. Receptors were obtained from a human donor who received an intestinal transplant.

The gene calls are TRBV7-3 and TRBJ2-7; 7 nucleotides line up with TRBD1. The trim removed 0 bases at V and 4 bases at J, leaving 6 bases unmatched. The CDR3 sequence is 15 residues long. Germline-derived CDR1 and CDR2 are SGHTA and FQGTGA. The CDR3 DNA reads as TGTGCCAGCAGCTTAACCCCCAGGGGGTTATACGAGCAGTACTTC. Translated, it gives CASSLTPRGLYEQYF.

This chain connects TRBV18 to TRBJ1-5; maybe TRBD1 (5 bases). V was trimmed by 6 bases and J by 6 bases, leaving 15 bases between them. The CDR3 runs to 14 residues. Germline-derived CDR1 and CDR2 are KGHSH and LQKENI. The CDR3 protein is CASSPSGRGQPQHF. As DNA, the CDR3 is TGTGCCAGCTCCCCCTCGGGTAGGGGTCAGCCCCAGCATTTT.

The chain employs TRBV30 and TRBJ1-2; D call uncertain. CDR3 size: 13 residues. Germline V gives CDR1 GTSNPN, CDR2 SVGIG (reference sequence). V was trimmed by 5 bases and J by 4 bases, leaving 14 bases between them. The CDR3 nucleotides are TGTGCCTGGTCACACGGAACGGGCTATGGCTACACCTTC. Protein sequence: CAWSHGTGYGYTF.

The chain has TRBV25-1 and TRBJ1-1; the D gene is possibly TRBD1 (5 bases). V was pared by 1 base and J by 4 bases, with 13 bases between. The CDR3 contains 15 residues. CDR1 and CDR2 from the germline V gene are MGHDK and SYGVNS. This CDR3 is CASSELGRGGTEAFF. CDR3 coding DNA: TGTGCCAGCAGTGAATTGGGGAGGGGTGGCACTGAAGCTTTCTTT.

The gene calls are TRBV16 and TRBJ1-2; maybe TRBD1 (5 bases). With 3 bases removed from V and 4 bases from J, the gap between germline ends came to 15 bases. Germline CDR1 and CDR2: KGHSY and FQNENV. The CDR3 extends over 15 amino acids. The CDR3 nucleotides are TGTGCCAGCAGCCACAATCGTAGGGGTCTCTATGGCTACACCTTC. It codes for CASSHNRRGLYGYTF.

The gene calls are TRBV5-4 and TRBJ2-1; TRBD2 aligns across 9 bases. In germline, CDR1 is SGHNT, CDR2 YYREEE (reference sequence). V was pared by 0 bases and J by 6 bases, with 7 bases of the junction left unmatched. The length of the CDR3 is 16 residues. Written as DNA, the CDR3 is TGTGCCAGCAGCTTGGGCGGGGGGGTCCTGGGCAATGAGCAGTTCTTC. Protein sequence: CASSLGGGVLGNEQFF. The full variable domain, its missing parts supplied by reference TRBV5-4 and TRBJ2-1, is ETGVTQSPTHLIKTRGQQVTLRCSSQSGHNTVSWYQQALGQGPQFIFQYYREEENGRGNFPPRFSGLQFPNYSSELNVNALELDDSALYLCASSLGGGVLGNEQFFGPGTRLTVL.

The chain links TRBV2 to TRBJ1-4, with 7 nucleotides matching TRBD1. The V segment lost 1 base and the J segment 7 bases; nucleotides outside the gene matches: 9. The CDR3 contains 16 residues. Germline V CDR1 and CDR2: SNHLY, FYNNEI. The CDR3 DNA sequence: TGTGCCAGCAGTGAAGGACAGGGCCCAGCGGGTGAAAAACTGTTTTTT. Translation: CASSEGQGPAGEKLFF.

The genes are TRBV15 and TRBJ2-7; D is possibly TRBD1 (5 bases). The V and J ends lost 0 bases and 2 bases respectively, with 11 bases between them. This CDR3 has 15 residues. Germline CDR1 LNHNV, CDR2 YYDKDF (reference sequence). The CDR3 spells CATSRDPGFPYEQYF. In nucleotides, the CDR3 is TGTGCCACCAGCAGAGATCCAGGGTTTCCCTACGAGCAGTACTTC.

The chain is built from TRBV5-8 and TRBJ2-3; D gene ambiguous. V was trimmed by 1 base and J by 0 bases, leaving 6 bases between them. Germline values: CDR1 SGHTS, CDR2 YDEGEE. This CDR3 is built from 14 residues. The CDR3 spells CASSLHSSTDTQYF. For the CDR3, the DNA is TGTGCCAGCAGCTTGCACTCTAGCACAGATACGCAGTATTTT.

The CDR3 here is CASSGTGGVGNQPQHF. DNA for the CDR3: TGCGCCAGCAGTGGGACAGGGGGTGTGGGCAATCAGCCCCAGCATTTT. The genes are TRBV10-2 and TRBJ1-5; TRBD1 matches at 10 bases. The CDR3 loop spans 16 amino acids. Germline loops: CDR1 WSHSY, CDR2 SAAADI. V lost 4 bases to trimming and J lost 2 bases; unmatched junction nucleotides: 5.

The V gene is TRBV10-3, the J gene TRBJ2-7, with 10 bases identical to TRBD1. Germline V gene lookup returns CDR1 ENHRY and CDR2 SYGVKD. This CDR3 contains 16 residues. After removal of 2 bases from V and 4 bases from J, the junction contained 8 bases not matched to a gene. The CDR3 is CAISEPGQGRMYEQYF. CDR3 nucleotides: TGTGCCATCAGTGAGCCGGGACAGGGGAGGATGTACGAGCAGTACTTC.

Turning to this clone: Distinct nucleotide sequences in the sample also encode this CDR3. The J gene is TRBJ1-6, the V gene TRBV9, with D possibly matching TRBD1 (6 bases). Trimming stripped 0 bases from V and 7 bases from J, with 8 bases between. The CDR3 has 14 amino acids. Germline V CDR1 and CDR2: SGDLS, YYNGEE. The DNA of the CDR3 is TGTGCCAGCAGCGTAGAACAGGGAAATTCACCCCTCCACTTT. Its protein product is CASSVEQGNSPLHF. Using reference TRBV9 and TRBJ1-6 for the parts outside the CDR3, the full variable domain is DSGVTQTPKHLITATGQRVTLRCSPRSGDLSVYWYQQSLDQGLQFLIQYYNGEERAKGNILERFSAQQFPDLHSELNLSSLELGDSALYFCASSVEQGNSPLHFGNGTRLTVT.

The chain couples TRBV12-5 to TRBJ1-4; a possible D gene is TRBD1 (5 bases). Germline V gene lookup returns CDR1 LGHNT and CDR2 FRNRAP. V was cut by 2 bases and J by 2 bases, with 15 bases left in between. The CDR3 has 17 residues. The chain's CDR3 is CASGLIQGVVTNEKLFF. The CDR3 bases are TGTGCTAGTGGTTTGATCCAGGGTGTGGTCACTAATGAAAAACTGTTTTTT.

This clone came up once. This sequence joins TRBV11-3 and TRBJ2-7; 7 bases fit TRBD1. CDR1 is SGHNT, CDR2 YENEEA, per germline. CDR3 length equals 13 residues. CDR3 protein: CSSGTVAPYEQYF. The DNA of the CDR3 is TGTTCGTCCGGGACAGTGGCCCCCTACGAGCAGTACTTC.

DNA of the CDR3: TGTGCCAGCAGGAACTCGGGGCCAGATAATTCACCCCTCCACTTT. It codes for CASRNSGPDNSPLHF. V is TRBV2 and J is TRBJ1-6, with D perhaps TRBD1 (5 bases). V lost 6 bases and J 5 bases, leaving 14 bases between the germline ends. The CDR3 is 15 residues long. CDR1 and CDR2 from the germline V gene are SNHLY and FYNNEI. Complete variable domain (other parts from reference TRBV2 and TRBJ1-6): EPEVTQTPSHQVTQMGQEVILRCVPISNHLYFYWYRQILGQKVEFLVSFYNNEISEKSEIFDDQFSVERPDGSNFTLKIRSTKLEDSAMYFCASRNSGPDNSPLHFGNGTRLTVT.

This clone has just one count. The chain is built from TRBV5-1 and TRBJ2-2; 8 nucleotides agree with TRBD1. Germline trimming cut 4 bases from V and 5 bases from J; bases unmatched to any gene: 7. CDR1 and CDR2 from the germline V gene are SGHRS and YFSETQ. The length of the CDR3 is 15 residues. The CDR3: CASSNTTGVTGELFF. DNA of the CDR3: TGCGCCAGCAGCAATACGACAGGGGTAACCGGGGAGCTGTTTTTT.